Listed below are T cell receptor beta chains from one sample, sequenced in a study of cytomegalovirus exposure and HLA in healthy donors. This table comes from immunoSEQ multiplex PCR, and its TCRdb copy is limited to in-frame clones, with some not included. Seen here are over 150,000 clones, more than 80% observed once, and the top ten hold under 5%. Sequencing was carried out using PBMCs. These receptors all stem from a man between 18 and 35 years old in good health and CMV-seronegative. The CDR3 runs from the conserved cysteine through the conserved F or W.

j_gene | v_gene | CDR3aa
TRBJ2-7 | TRBV5-1 | CASRDLQGANDEQYF
TRBJ2-5 | TRBV29-1 | CSARGAGGTQYF
TRBJ2-6 | TRBV5-4 | CASSLATGWANVLTF
TRBJ2-5 | TRBV7-7 | CASSLARGQGPETQYF
TRBJ2-4 | TRBV2 | CASSEGGTGLYIQYF
TRBJ1-5 | TRBV30 | CAWGDRDNQPQHF
. | TRBV7-9 | CASSLAGLKINEQYF
TRBJ1-6 | TRBV4-1 | CASSQVQGFSSSYNSPLHF
TRBJ2-7 | TRBV5-1 | CASSLAADSIFRIRTYEQYF
TRBJ2-7 | TRBV7-9 | CASSSGDEQYF
TRBJ2-1 | TRBV27 | CASSSSGGRVEQFF
TRBJ1-1 | TRBV10-3 | CAISLQGQTEAFF
TRBJ2-2 | TRBV9 | CASSDDGRVGPNTGELFF
TRBJ2-6 | TRBV30 | CAWSVPETGANVLTF
TRBJ1-4 | TRBV4-1 | CASSQVQGREKLFF
TRBJ1-1 | TRBV7-9 | CASSQLTTLQGTEAFF
TRBJ2-1 | TRBV19 | CASSIFSYDEQFF
TRBJ1-1 | TRBV18 | CASSLKTGVNTEAFF
TRBJ1-1 | TRBV9 | CASSVGGSTGRTEAFF
TRBJ2-5 | TRBV6-5 | CATMGTEETQYF
TRBJ2-1 | TRBV5-1 | CASSLAVTSGSYNEQFF
TRBJ1-1 | TRBV5-6 | CASSPTVMNTEAFF